This TCR beta chain was identified in a study of neurological immune-mediated disorders. In the study overall: For the 35 or so multiple sclerosis patients, the disease was relapsing-remitting in some 31 and secondary progressive in 3.

The CDR3 extends over 13 amino acids. Germline V gives CDR1 DFQATT, CDR2 SNEGSKA (reference sequence). Trimming took 4 bases from V and 7 from J, leaving 16 bases between them. The cDNA came from 5'RACE, which used 10-nucleotide random UMIs. Each CDR3 protein is one row after TCRdb ran MiXCR on the 5' RACE reads. The table shows almost 85,000 distinct CDR3 sequences, with around 2.6% occurring only once. The table lists this clonotype with many counts. The target antigen is unknown. General observations from the study: Among 34 multiple sclerosis patients, 18 had repertoires that phylogenetic grouping placed in one related-CDR3 cluster, a possible signature.

The material sequenced was PBMCs. The TCR comes from a young woman with multiple sclerosis. The chain combines TRBV20-1 with TRBJ2-5, with a tentative D call TRBD2 (7 bases). The CDR3 region is CSATEGGEMTQYF. DNA for the CDR3: TGCAGTGCTACGGAGGGGGGGGAAATGACCCAGTACTTC.